The rows below give T cell receptor beta chains drawn from one sample of a study of cytomegalovirus exposure and HLA in healthy donors. The assay was immunoSEQ multiplex PCR, and TCRdb's table has in-frame clones only and misses some. Of more than 90,000 clones listed, about 70% are singletons. Sequencing was carried out using PBMCs. The source of these receptors is a human donor in good health. Both conserved end residues are part of each CDR3. The order of the fields is V gene, J gene, D gene, clone size, CDR3 length, CDR3 protein, CDR3 DNA. A D gene is named only where the DNA matches it firmly. Size tells how often a clone was seen (once, few, many) or the class of an expanded clone, and some rows leave it out.

v_gene: TRBV11-2
j_gene: TRBJ2-5
d_gene: .
abundance: .
len: 14
CDR3aa: CASSLTPPPGTQYF
CDR3nt: TGTGCCAGCAGCTTAACTCCACCCCCCGGGACCCAGTACTTC

v_gene: TRBV7-8
j_gene: TRBJ1-1
d_gene: .
abundance: .
len: 14
CDR3aa: CASSLGQGRVGAFF
CDR3nt: TGTGCCAGCAGCTTAGGGCAGGGGAGGGTTGGGGCTTTCTTT

v_gene: TRBV7-9
j_gene: TRBJ1-1
d_gene: .
abundance: few
len: 14
CDR3aa: CASSSYRVGAEAFF
CDR3nt: TGTGCCAGCAGCTCATACAGGGTTGGGGCTGAAGCTTTCTTT

v_gene: TRBV30
j_gene: TRBJ1-2
d_gene: .
abundance: few
len: 13
CDR3aa: CAWSVVVGRGYTF
CDR3nt: TGTGCCTGGAGTGTAGTAGTGGGGAGGGGCTACACCTTC

v_gene: TRBV10-2
j_gene: TRBJ2-5
d_gene: TRBD2
abundance: .
len: 15
CDR3aa: CASSNPTSGQETQYF
CDR3nt: TGCGCCAGCAGTAACCCTACTAGCGGACAGGAGACCCAGTACTTC

v_gene: TRBV6-6
j_gene: TRBJ2-7
d_gene: .
abundance: few
len: 15
CDR3aa: CASSSPRGAYYEQYF
CDR3nt: TGTGCCAGCAGTTCACCTCGCGGGGCCTACTACGAGCAGTACTTC

v_gene: TRBV19
j_gene: TRBJ1-2
d_gene: .
abundance: .
len: 14
CDR3aa: CASNGQINNYGYTF
CDR3nt: TGTGCCAGTAATGGACAGATAAATAACTATGGCTACACCTTC

v_gene: TRBV10-3
j_gene: TRBJ2-7
d_gene: TRBD2
abundance: few
len: 12
CDR3aa: CASRTSLYEQYF
CDR3nt: TGTGCCTCCCGGACTAGTCTCTACGAGCAGTACTTC

v_gene: TRBV5-1
j_gene: TRBJ2-2
d_gene: TRBD2
abundance: .
len: 18
CDR3aa: CASSLGLAGGTNTGELFF
CDR3nt: TGCGCCAGCAGCTTGGGACTAGCGGGGGGTACGAACACCGGGGAGCTGTTTTTT

v_gene: TRBV19
j_gene: TRBJ1-1
d_gene: TRBD1
abundance: .
len: 14
CDR3aa: CASSTRDRVPEAFF
CDR3nt: TGTGCCAGTAGTACCCGGGACAGGGTGCCTGAAGCTTTCTTT

v_gene: TRBV5-1
j_gene: TRBJ1-4
d_gene: .
abundance: .
len: 15
CDR3aa: CASSLAQGLHEKLFF
CDR3nt: TGCGCCAGCAGCTTGGCGCAGGGGCTGCATGAAAAACTGTTTTTT

v_gene: TRBV5-1
j_gene: TRBJ2-1
d_gene: TRBD1
abundance: .
len: 17
CDR3aa: CASSVGTGGRSYNEQFF
CDR3nt: TGCGCCAGCAGCGTTGGGACAGGGGGGCGATCATACAATGAGCAGTTCTTC

v_gene: TRBV5-4
j_gene: TRBJ1-4
d_gene: .
abundance: .
len: 16
CDR3aa: CASSGGTGTVNEKLFF
CDR3nt: TGTGCCAGCAGCGGGGGGACCGGGACGGTTAATGAAAAACTGTTTTTT

v_gene: TRBV2
j_gene: TRBJ1-1
d_gene: .
abundance: .
len: 13
CDR3aa: CASTSEGNTEAFF
CDR3nt: TGTGCCAGCACTTCCGAGGGCAACACTGAAGCTTTCTTT

v_gene: TRBV10-3
j_gene: TRBJ1-1
d_gene: .
abundance: .
len: 12
CDR3aa: CAISESTGMAFF
CDR3nt: TGTGCCATCAGTGAGTCTACAGGGATGGCTTTCTTT

v_gene: TRBV29-1
j_gene: TRBJ2-2
d_gene: .
abundance: few
len: 13
CDR3aa: CSVAGLNTGELFF
CDR3nt: TGCAGCGTTGCGGGACTGAACACCGGGGAGCTGTTTTTT

v_gene: TRBV5-1
j_gene: TRBJ2-5
d_gene: TRBD2
abundance: .
len: 16
CDR3aa: CASSWGLAGGQETQYF
CDR3nt: TGCGCCAGCAGCTGGGGACTAGCGGGGGGCCAAGAGACCCAGTACTTC

v_gene: TRBV12-5
j_gene: TRBJ2-7
d_gene: .
abundance: .
len: 16
CDR3aa: CASGLPLRGTPYEQYF
CDR3nt: TGTGCTAGTGGTCTCCCTCTCCGGGGTACACCCTACGAGCAGTACTTC

v_gene: TRBV27
j_gene: TRBJ2-7
d_gene: TRBD1
abundance: .
len: 15
CDR3aa: CASSVSTGGPYEQYF
CDR3nt: TGTGCCAGCAGTGTATCGACAGGGGGCCCCTACGAGCAGTACTTC

v_gene: TRBV5-5
j_gene: TRBJ2-7
d_gene: TRBD2
abundance: .
len: 14
CDR3aa: CASSLAGTSYEQYF
CDR3nt: TGTGCCAGCAGCTTGGCCGGGACTAGCTACGAGCAGTACTTC

v_gene: TRBV11-2
j_gene: TRBJ2-5
d_gene: .
abundance: .
len: 15
CDR3aa: CASSPTISYQETQYF
CDR3nt: TGTGCCAGCAGCCCGACGATTAGCTATCAAGAGACCCAGTACTTC

v_gene: TRBV7-8
j_gene: TRBJ2-5
d_gene: TRBD2
abundance: .
len: 17
CDR3aa: CASSSRLAGDGRETQYF
CDR3nt: TGTGCCAGCAGCTCCAGACTAGCGGGGGACGGGCGAGAGACCCAGTACTTC

v_gene: TRBV5-5
j_gene: TRBJ1-3
d_gene: .
abundance: .
len: 14
CDR3aa: CASSLGNLRETIYF
CDR3nt: TGTGCCAGCAGCTTGGGGAATTTAAGGGAGACCATATATTTT

v_gene: TRBV11-2
j_gene: TRBJ1-1
d_gene: TRBD1
abundance: .
len: 16
CDR3aa: CASSPGTGGLWTEAFF
CDR3nt: TGTGCCAGCAGCCCGGGGACAGGGGGTCTTTGGACTGAAGCTTTCTTT

v_gene: TRBV5-1
j_gene: TRBJ1-1
d_gene: .
abundance: .
len: 13
CDR3aa: CASSPEVDTEAFF
CDR3nt: TGCGCCAGCAGCCCTGAGGTGGATACTGAAGCTTTCTTT

v_gene: TRBV19
j_gene: TRBJ1-2
d_gene: TRBD1
abundance: .
len: 15
CDR3aa: CASRGTGGRNYGYTF
CDR3nt: TGTGCCAGTAGAGGGACAGGGGGCAGAAACTATGGCTACACCTTC

v_gene: TRBV2
j_gene: TRBJ1-2
d_gene: TRBD1
abundance: once
len: 14
CDR3aa: CASSERQGAVGYTF
CDR3nt: TGTGCCAGCAGTGAGAGACAGGGGGCAGTTGGCTACACCTTC

v_gene: TRBV12-5
j_gene: TRBJ2-7
d_gene: .
abundance: once
len: 13
CDR3aa: CASGLGRRNEQYF
CDR3nt: TGTGCTAGTGGTTTGGGACGGAGAAACGAGCAGTACTTC

v_gene: TRBV30
j_gene: TRBJ2-5
d_gene: .
abundance: .
len: 15
CDR3aa: CAWSVGTDHQETQYF
CDR3nt: TGTGCCTGGAGTGTTGGGACTGACCACCAAGAGACCCAGTACTTC

v_gene: TRBV5-1
j_gene: TRBJ2-1
d_gene: .
abundance: .
len: 16
CDR3aa: CASWWGRGSSYNEQFF
CDR3nt: TGCGCCAGCTGGTGGGGGCGGGGGAGCTCCTACAATGAGCAGTTCTTC

v_gene: TRBV6-1
j_gene: TRBJ1-2
d_gene: .
abundance: .
len: 13
CDR3aa: CASSSPGRGGYTF
CDR3nt: TGTGCCAGCAGTTCTCCGGGGAGGGGTGGCTACACCTTC

v_gene: TRBV11-2
j_gene: TRBJ2-1
d_gene: .
abundance: .
len: 15
CDR3aa: CASSLGITDYNEQFF
CDR3nt: TGTGCCAGCAGCTTAGGCATAACAGACTACAATGAGCAGTTCTTC

v_gene: TRBV19
j_gene: TRBJ2-7
d_gene: TRBD1
abundance: .
len: 14
CDR3aa: CASSKGQGVHEQYF
CDR3nt: TGTGCCAGTAGTAAGGGACAGGGGGTCCACGAGCAGTACTTC

v_gene: TRBV5-1
j_gene: TRBJ2-3
d_gene: .
abundance: .
len: 15
CDR3aa: CASSLAVGDTDTQYF
CDR3nt: TGCGCCAGCAGCTTGGCCGTGGGAGACACAGATACGCAGTATTTT

v_gene: TRBV6-5
j_gene: TRBJ1-2
d_gene: .
abundance: once
len: 12
CDR3aa: CASSSDIGGYTF
CDR3nt: TGTGCCAGCAGTTCGGACATAGGTGGCTACACCTTC

v_gene: TRBV6-5
j_gene: TRBJ2-3
d_gene: .
abundance: .
len: 13
CDR3aa: CASSYRGTDTQYF
CDR3nt: TGTGCCAGCAGTTACAGGGGGACAGATACGCAGTATTTT

v_gene: TRBV7-9
j_gene: TRBJ2-1
d_gene: .
abundance: few
len: 12
CDR3aa: CASSFVLNEQFF
CDR3nt: TGTGCCAGCAGCTTTGTCCTAAATGAGCAGTTCTTC

v_gene: TRBV5-1
j_gene: TRBJ2-1
d_gene: TRBD2
abundance: .
len: 16
CDR3aa: CASSLVGSGAPGEQFF
CDR3nt: TGCGCCAGCAGCTTGGTTGGTAGCGGGGCACCGGGTGAGCAGTTCTTC

v_gene: TRBV19
j_gene: TRBJ1-5
d_gene: .
abundance: .
len: 14
CDR3aa: CASSILQWNQPQHF
CDR3nt: TGTGCCAGTAGTATACTTCAGTGGAATCAGCCCCAGCATTTT

v_gene: TRBV5-1
j_gene: TRBJ2-3
d_gene: .
abundance: .
len: 13
CDR3aa: CASSDRPGDTQYF
CDR3nt: TGCGCCAGCAGCGATCGACCGGGAGATACGCAGTATTTT

v_gene: TRBV5-1
j_gene: TRBJ2-3
d_gene: TRBD2
abundance: .
len: 13
CDR3aa: CASRTSGTDTQYF
CDR3nt: TGCGCCAGCAGAACTAGCGGCACAGATACGCAGTATTTT

v_gene: TRBV19
j_gene: TRBJ2-5
d_gene: .
abundance: .
len: 15
CDR3aa: CASSIGGFQGETQYF
CDR3nt: TGTGCCAGTAGTATAGGAGGGTTCCAAGGAGAGACCCAGTACTTC

v_gene: TRBV2
j_gene: TRBJ2-1
d_gene: .
abundance: few
len: 13
CDR3aa: CASRETDYNEQFF
CDR3nt: TGTGCCAGCAGAGAAACAGACTACAATGAGCAGTTCTTC

v_gene: TRBV9
j_gene: TRBJ2-2
d_gene: .
abundance: .
len: 13
CDR3aa: CASTRGATGELFF
CDR3nt: TGTGCCAGCACTCGCGGGGCCACCGGGGAGCTGTTTTTT

v_gene: TRBV5-8
j_gene: TRBJ1-1
d_gene: .
abundance: .
len: 11
CDR3aa: CAIPSLLEAFF
CDR3nt: TGTGCCATCCCTAGTTTACTTGAAGCTTTCTTT

v_gene: TRBV15
j_gene: TRBJ2-1
d_gene: .
abundance: .
len: 15
CDR3aa: CATSREGGRNNEQFF
CDR3nt: TGTGCCACCAGCAGAGAGGGGGGACGGAACAATGAGCAGTTCTTC

v_gene: TRBV4-1
j_gene: TRBJ1-2
d_gene: .
abundance: .
len: 17
CDR3aa: CASSQQLTRGTFDGYTF
CDR3nt: TGCGCCAGCAGCCAACAACTTACCAGGGGAACTTTTGATGGCTACACCTTC

v_gene: TRBV7-9
j_gene: TRBJ1-4
d_gene: .
abundance: .
len: 15
CDR3aa: CASSPQGPPVIELFF
CDR3nt: TGTGCCAGCAGCCCTCAGGGTCCTCCCGTAATTGAACTGTTTTTT

v_gene: TRBV5-8
j_gene: TRBJ2-3
d_gene: .
abundance: .
len: 15
CDR3aa: CASSFRGDSTDTQYF
CDR3nt: TGTGCCAGCAGCTTCAGGGGGGACTCCACAGATACGCAGTATTTT

v_gene: TRBV27
j_gene: TRBJ1-2
d_gene: TRBD1
abundance: .
len: 15
CDR3aa: CASSLSGQGYYGYTF
CDR3nt: TGTGCCAGCAGTTTGTCCGGACAGGGGTACTATGGCTACACCTTC

v_gene: TRBV19
j_gene: TRBJ2-7
d_gene: TRBD1
abundance: .
len: 16
CDR3aa: CASSRTGGLTSYEQYF
CDR3nt: TGTGCCAGTAGTAGGACAGGGGGCTTAACATCCTACGAGCAGTACTTC

v_gene: TRBV27
j_gene: TRBJ2-1
d_gene: .
abundance: .
len: 15
CDR3aa: CASSSRLNTRGEQFF
CDR3nt: TGTGCCAGCAGTTCCAGACTCAATACCAGGGGTGAGCAGTTCTTC

v_gene: TRBV2
j_gene: TRBJ2-5
d_gene: TRBD1
abundance: .
len: 13
CDR3aa: CARGEGAGETQYF
CDR3nt: TGTGCCAGAGGCGAGGGGGCTGGAGAGACCCAGTACTTC

v_gene: TRBV6-1
j_gene: TRBJ1-5
d_gene: .
abundance: few
len: 15
CDR3aa: CASSVWTDSNQPQHF
CDR3nt: TGTGCCAGCAGCGTATGGACAGACAGCAATCAGCCCCAGCATTTT